This T cell receptor beta chain was observed in a study of shared clonotypes between healthy human individuals. Points from the study as a whole: Among donors, sharing of clonotypes was expected to be affected by sequencing depth.

Splitting of each subset's genomic DNA was done evenly across several immunoSEQ plates. TCRdb's table, derived via immunoSEQ multiplex PCR, lists solely in-frame clones and lacks some. The sample shows some 800,000 clones, about 92% of them seen only once. To note about this clone: Antigen unknown.

Naive CD8 cells lacked CD45RO and underwent positive selection for CCR7, leaving out terminally differentiated effector memory CD45RA+ cells. The CDR3 consists of 16 residues. From germline, CDR1 is SNHLY and CDR2 FYNNEI. Trimming took off 0 bases at V and 0 bases at J, with 9 bases between the two ends. The sample taken for sequencing was naive CD8+ T cells sorted from blood. The chain recombines TRBV2 with TRBJ1-5; D is ambiguous. The source is a man aged 30 to 39 in good health. The CDR3 sequence: CASSEALRVSNQPQHF. CDR3 DNA: TGTGCCAGCAGTGAAGCGCTTCGGGTTAGCAATCAGCCCCAGCATTTT.